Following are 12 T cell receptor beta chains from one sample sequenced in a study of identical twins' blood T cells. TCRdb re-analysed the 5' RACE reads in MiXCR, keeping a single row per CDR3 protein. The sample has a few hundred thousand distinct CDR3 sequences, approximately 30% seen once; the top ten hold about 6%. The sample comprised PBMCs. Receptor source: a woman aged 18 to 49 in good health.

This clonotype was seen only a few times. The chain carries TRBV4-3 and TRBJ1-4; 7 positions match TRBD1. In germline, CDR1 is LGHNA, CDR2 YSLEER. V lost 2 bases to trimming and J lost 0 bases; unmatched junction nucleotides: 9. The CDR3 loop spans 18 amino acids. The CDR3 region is CASSQLGTAIPTNEKLFF. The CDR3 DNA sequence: TGCGCCAGCAGCCAACTCGGGACAGCCATTCCAACTAATGAAAAACTGTTTTTT.

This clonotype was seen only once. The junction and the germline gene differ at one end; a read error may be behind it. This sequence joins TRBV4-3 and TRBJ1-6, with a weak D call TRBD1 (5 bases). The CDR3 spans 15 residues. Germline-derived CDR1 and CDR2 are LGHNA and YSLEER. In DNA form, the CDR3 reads TGCGCCGGCAGCCAAGAGCCAGGGAGGTTATCACCCCTCCACTTT. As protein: CAGSQEPGRLSPLHF.

CDR3 sequence reads: CASSPLGHPNTEAFF. The CDR3 DNA follows: TGTGCCAGCTCACCACTGGGACACCCGAACACTGAAGCTTTCTTT. The genes are TRBV18 and TRBJ1-1, with D maybe TRBD1 (6 bases). The germline V gene encodes CDR1 KGHSH and CDR2 LQKENI. Trimming took 1 base from V and 1 from J, leaving 10 bases between them. This CDR3 has 15 residues.

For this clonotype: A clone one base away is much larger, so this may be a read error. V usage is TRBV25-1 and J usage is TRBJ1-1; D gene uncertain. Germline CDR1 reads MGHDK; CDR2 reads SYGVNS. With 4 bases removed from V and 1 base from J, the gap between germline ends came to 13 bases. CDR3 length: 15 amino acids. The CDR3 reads CASSGSMKGNTEAFF. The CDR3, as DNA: TGTGCCAGCAGTGGATCCATGAAGGGGAACACTGAAGCTTTCTTT.

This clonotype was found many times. CDR3 nucleotides: TGCGCCAGCACCGAGACTAGCGGGACATCAGATACGCAGTATTTT. The encoded protein is CASTETSGTSDTQYF. V and J are TRBV5-1 and TRBJ2-3; 11 nucleotides line up with TRBD2. CDR1 SGHRS and CDR2 YFSETQ come from the germline V gene. V dropped 6 bases and J dropped 4; count of bases not matched to a gene: 7. CDR3 length: 15 residues.

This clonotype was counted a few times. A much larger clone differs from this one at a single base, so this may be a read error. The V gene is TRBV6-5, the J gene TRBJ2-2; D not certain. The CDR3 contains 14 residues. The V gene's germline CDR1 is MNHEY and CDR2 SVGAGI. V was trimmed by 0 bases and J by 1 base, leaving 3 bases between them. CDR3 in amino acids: CASSYSENTGELFF. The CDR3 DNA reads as TGTGCCAGCAGTTACTCCGAGAACACCGGGGAGCTGTTTTTT.

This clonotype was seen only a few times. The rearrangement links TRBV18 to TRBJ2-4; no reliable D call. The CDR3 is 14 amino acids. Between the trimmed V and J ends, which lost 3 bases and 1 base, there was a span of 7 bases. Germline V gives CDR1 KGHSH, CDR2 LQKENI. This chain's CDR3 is CASSPPLAKNIQYF. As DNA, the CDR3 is TGTGCCAGCTCACCCCCCCTCGCCAAAAACATTCAGTACTTC.

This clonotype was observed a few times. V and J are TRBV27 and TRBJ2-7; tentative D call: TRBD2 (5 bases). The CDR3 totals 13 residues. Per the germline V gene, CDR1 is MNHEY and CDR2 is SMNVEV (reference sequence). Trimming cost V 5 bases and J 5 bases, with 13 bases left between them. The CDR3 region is CASSTTSFHEQYF. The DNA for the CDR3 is TGTGCCAGCAGTACCACTAGTTTCCACGAGCAGTACTTC.

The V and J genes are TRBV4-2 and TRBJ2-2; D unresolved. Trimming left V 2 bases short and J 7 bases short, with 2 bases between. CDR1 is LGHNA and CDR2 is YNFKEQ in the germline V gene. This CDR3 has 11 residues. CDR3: CASSQSGELFF. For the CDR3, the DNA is TGTGCCAGCAGCCAAAGCGGGGAGCTGTTTTTT.

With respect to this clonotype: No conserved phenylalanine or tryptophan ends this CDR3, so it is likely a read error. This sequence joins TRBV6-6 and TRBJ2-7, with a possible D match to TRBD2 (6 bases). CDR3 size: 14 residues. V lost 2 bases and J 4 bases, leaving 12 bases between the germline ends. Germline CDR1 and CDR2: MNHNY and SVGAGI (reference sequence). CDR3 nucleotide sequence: TGTGCCAGCAGTTACCAAACCGCGGGGTACGAGCAGTACCTC. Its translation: CASSYQTAGYEQYL.

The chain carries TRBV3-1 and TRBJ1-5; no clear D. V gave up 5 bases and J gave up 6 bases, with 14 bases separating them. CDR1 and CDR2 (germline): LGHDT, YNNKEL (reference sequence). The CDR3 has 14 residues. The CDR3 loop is CASSSKGYSQPQHF. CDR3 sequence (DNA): TGTGCCAGCAGCAGTAAAGGGTATTCTCAGCCCCAGCATTTT. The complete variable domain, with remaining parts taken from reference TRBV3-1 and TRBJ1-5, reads DTAVSQTPKYLVTQMGNDKSIKCEQNLGHDTMYWYKQDSKKFLKIMFSYNNKELIINETVPNRFSPKSPDKAHLNLHINSLELGDSAVYFCASSSKGYSQPQHFGDGTRLSIL.

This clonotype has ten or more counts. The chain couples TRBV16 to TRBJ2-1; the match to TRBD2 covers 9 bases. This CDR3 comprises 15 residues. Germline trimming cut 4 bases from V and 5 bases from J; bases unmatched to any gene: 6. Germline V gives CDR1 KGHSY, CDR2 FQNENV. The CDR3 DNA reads TGTGCCAGCAGCCCCCTAGCGGGAAGGAACAATGAGCAGTTCTTC. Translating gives CASSPLAGRNNEQFF.